This TCR beta chain originates from a study of long-term antiretroviral therapy in people with HIV. Study-wide points: Blood in the study was drawn between the mid-2000s and the late 2010s, possibly under older ART regimens, which may be less effective than current ones. HIV repertoires spanned narrower CDR3 length ranges than controls. Clones showing expansion before ART dominated the repertoire at all time points.

For this clone: Its antigen is unknown.

CDR3 length: 12 amino acids. Germline V gene lookup returns CDR1 MNHNS and CDR2 SASEGT. The germline V and J ends were trimmed by 6 bases and 7 bases, with 13 bases remaining between them. Prior to DNA extraction, the samples held 1-10 million cryopreserved PBMC. Run at survey level, the immunoSEQ assay was version v3.0. TCRdb's table, derived via immunoSEQ multiplex PCR, lists solely in-frame clones and lacks some. The profile covers about 18,000 clones, with 78% appearing a single time and roughly an eighth taken by the ten largest. This TCR derives from a woman in her 50s with HIV. The sample consisted of unsorted PBMCs, taken 0.3 years after starting antiretroviral therapy. The chain has TRBV6-1 and TRBJ2-7, with a tentative D call TRBD1 (5 bases). CDR3 residues: CASSYPGPEQYF. CDR3 DNA: TGTGCCAGCAGCTACCCAGGGCCGGAGCAGTACTTC.